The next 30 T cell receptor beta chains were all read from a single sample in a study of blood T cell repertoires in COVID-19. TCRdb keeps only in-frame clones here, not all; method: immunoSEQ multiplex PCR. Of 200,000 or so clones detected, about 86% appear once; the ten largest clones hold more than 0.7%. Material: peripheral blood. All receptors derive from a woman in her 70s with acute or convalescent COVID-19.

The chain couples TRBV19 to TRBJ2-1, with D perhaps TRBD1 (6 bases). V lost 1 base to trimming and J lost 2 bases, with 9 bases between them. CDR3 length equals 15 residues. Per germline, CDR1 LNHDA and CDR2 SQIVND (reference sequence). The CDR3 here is CASSIVQGTYNEQFF. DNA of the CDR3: TGTGCCAGTAGTATAGTACAGGGAACCTACAATGAGCAGTTCTTC.

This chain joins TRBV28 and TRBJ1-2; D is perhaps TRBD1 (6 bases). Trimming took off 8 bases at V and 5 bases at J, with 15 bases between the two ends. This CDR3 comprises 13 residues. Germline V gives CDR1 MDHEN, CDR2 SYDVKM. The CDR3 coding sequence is TGTGCCAGCTTATCAAACAGGGTTTATGGCTACACCTTC. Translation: CASLSNRVYGYTF.

The CDR3 reads CASSPLRYGEGDSEQYF. In DNA form, the CDR3 reads TGTGCCAGCAGTCCGTTACGGTACGGCGAGGGAGATAGCGAGCAGTACTTC. The chain joins TRBV6-6 to TRBJ2-7, with a weak D call TRBD2 (5 bases). The germline CDR1 and CDR2 sequences are MNHNY and SVGAGI (reference sequence). Trimming took off 5 bases at V and 6 bases at J, with 26 bases between the two ends. This CDR3 comprises 17 residues.

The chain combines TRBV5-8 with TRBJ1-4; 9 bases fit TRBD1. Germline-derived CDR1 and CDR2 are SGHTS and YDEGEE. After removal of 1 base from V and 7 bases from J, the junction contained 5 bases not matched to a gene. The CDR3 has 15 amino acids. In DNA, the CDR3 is TGTGCCAGCAGCTTGTTGGGACAGGGTGGTGAAAAACTGTTTTTT. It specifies CASSLLGQGGEKLFF.

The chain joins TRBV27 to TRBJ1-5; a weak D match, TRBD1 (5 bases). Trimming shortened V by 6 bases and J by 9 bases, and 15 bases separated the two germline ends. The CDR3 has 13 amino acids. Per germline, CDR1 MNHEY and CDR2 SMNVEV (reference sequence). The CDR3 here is CASRQAARSPQHF. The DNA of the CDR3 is TGTGCCAGCAGACAGGCCGCCAGGTCGCCCCAGCATTTT.

The CDR3 nucleotides are TGTGCCAGCAGTGAACTGGGGGCAGGGTTGGCCGAGCAGTACTTC. It is translated as CASSELGAGLAEQYF. V gene TRBV6-1 combines with J gene TRBJ2-7, with D possibly being TRBD1 (6 bases). Germline assignment: CDR1 MNHNS and CDR2 SASEGT. This CDR3 is 15 amino acids long. Trimming took off 2 bases at V and 6 bases at J, with 17 bases between the two ends.

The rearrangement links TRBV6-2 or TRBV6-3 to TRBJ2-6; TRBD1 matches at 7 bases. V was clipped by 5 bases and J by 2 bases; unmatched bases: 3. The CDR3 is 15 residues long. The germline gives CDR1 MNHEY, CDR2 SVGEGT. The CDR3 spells CASSLGGAGANVLTF. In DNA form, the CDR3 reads TGTGCCAGCAGTCTAGGGGGCGCTGGGGCCAACGTCCTGACTTTC.

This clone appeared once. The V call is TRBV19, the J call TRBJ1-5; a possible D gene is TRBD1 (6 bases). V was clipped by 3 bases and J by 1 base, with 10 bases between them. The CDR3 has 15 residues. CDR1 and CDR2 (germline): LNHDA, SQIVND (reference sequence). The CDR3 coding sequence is TGTGCCAGTAGTATGCCCGGGACAAGCAATCAGCCCCAGCATTTT. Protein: CASSMPGTSNQPQHF.

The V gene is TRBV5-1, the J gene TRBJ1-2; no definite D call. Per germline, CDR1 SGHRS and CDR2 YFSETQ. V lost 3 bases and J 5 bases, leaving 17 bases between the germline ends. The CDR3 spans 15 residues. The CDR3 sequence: CASSSSLGPLYGYTF. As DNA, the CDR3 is TGCGCCAGCAGCTCCTCTCTTGGCCCGTTGTATGGCTACACCTTC.

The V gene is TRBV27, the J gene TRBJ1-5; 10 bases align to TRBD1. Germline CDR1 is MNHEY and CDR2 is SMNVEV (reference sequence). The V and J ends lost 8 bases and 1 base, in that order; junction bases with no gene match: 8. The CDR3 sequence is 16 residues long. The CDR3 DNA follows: TGTGCCAGCCCCGACGCGACAGGGGGCAGCAATCAGCCCCAGCATTTT. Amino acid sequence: CASPDATGGSNQPQHF.

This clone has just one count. The CDR3 coding sequence is TGCGCCAGCAGCCCGGCAAGGGTGAGAGGGACAGATACGCAGTATTTT. Translating it yields CASSPARVRGTDTQYF. The genes are TRBV5-1 and TRBJ2-3; maybe TRBD2 (5 bases). Germline assignment: CDR1 SGHRS and CDR2 YFSETQ. The CDR3 totals 16 residues. Deletions cut 4 bases from V and 3 bases from J, with 18 bases between.

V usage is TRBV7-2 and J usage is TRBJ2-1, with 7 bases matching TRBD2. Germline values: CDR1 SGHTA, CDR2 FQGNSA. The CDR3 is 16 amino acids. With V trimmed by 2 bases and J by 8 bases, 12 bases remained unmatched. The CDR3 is CASSLLEGGRGDEQFF. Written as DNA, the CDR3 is TGTGCCAGCAGCTTACTGGAGGGCGGCCGGGGGGATGAGCAGTTCTTC. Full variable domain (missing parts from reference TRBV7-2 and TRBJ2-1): GAGVSQSPSNKVTEKGKDVELRCDPISGHTALYWYRQSLGQGLEFLIYFQGNSAPDKSGLPSDRFSAERTGGSVSTLTIQRTQQEDSAVYLCASSLLEGGRGDEQFFGPGTRLTVL.

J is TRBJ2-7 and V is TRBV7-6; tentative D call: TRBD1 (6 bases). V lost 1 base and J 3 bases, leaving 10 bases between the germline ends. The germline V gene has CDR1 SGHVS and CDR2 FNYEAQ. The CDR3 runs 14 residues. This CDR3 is CASSLDPGDYEQYF. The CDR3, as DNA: TGTGCCAGCAGCTTAGACCCAGGGGACTACGAGCAGTACTTC.

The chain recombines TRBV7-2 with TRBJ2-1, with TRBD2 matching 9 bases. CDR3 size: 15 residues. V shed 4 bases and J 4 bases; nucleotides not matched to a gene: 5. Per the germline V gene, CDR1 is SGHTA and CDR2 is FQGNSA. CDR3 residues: CASSSIAGAYNEQFF. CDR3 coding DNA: TGTGCCAGCAGCTCTATAGCGGGAGCTTACAATGAGCAGTTCTTC. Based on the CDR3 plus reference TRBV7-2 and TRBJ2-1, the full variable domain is GAGVSQSPSNKVTEKGKDVELRCDPISGHTALYWYRQSLGQGLEFLIYFQGNSAPDKSGLPSDRFSAERTGGSVSTLTIQRTQQEDSAVYLCASSSIAGAYNEQFFGPGTRLTVL.

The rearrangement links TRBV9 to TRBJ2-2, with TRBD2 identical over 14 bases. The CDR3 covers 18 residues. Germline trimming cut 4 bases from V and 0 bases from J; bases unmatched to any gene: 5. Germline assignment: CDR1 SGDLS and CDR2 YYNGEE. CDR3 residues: CASSLGLAGDSNTGELFF. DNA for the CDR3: TGTGCCAGCAGCCTGGGACTAGCGGGAGATTCGAACACCGGGGAGCTGTTTTTT.

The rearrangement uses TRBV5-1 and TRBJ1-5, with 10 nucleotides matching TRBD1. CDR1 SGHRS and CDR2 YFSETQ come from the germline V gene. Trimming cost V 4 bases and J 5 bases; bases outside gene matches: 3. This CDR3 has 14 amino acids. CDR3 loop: CASSVGQGDQPQHF. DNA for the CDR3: TGCGCCAGCAGCGTCGGACAGGGGGATCAGCCCCAGCATTTT.

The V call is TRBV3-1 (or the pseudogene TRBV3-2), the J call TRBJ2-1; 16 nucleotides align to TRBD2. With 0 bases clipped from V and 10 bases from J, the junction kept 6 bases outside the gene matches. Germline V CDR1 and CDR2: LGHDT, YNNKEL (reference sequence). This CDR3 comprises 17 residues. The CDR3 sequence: CASSQDGTSGRAREQFF. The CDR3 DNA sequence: TGTGCCAGCAGCCAAGATGGGACTAGCGGGAGGGCAAGAGAGCAGTTCTTC.

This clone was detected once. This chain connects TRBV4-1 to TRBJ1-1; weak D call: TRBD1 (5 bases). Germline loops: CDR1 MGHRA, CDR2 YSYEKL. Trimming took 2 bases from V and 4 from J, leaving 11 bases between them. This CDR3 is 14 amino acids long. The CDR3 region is CASSQQGLGTEAFF. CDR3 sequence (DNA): TGCGCCAGCAGCCAACAGGGTCTGGGCACTGAAGCTTTCTTT.

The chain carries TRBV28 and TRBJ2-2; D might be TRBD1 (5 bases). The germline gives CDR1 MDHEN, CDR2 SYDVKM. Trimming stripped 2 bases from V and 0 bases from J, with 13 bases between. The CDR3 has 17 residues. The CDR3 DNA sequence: TGTGCCAGCAGTTTACCTGACAGAACCGCGAACACCGGGGAGCTGTTTTTT. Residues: CASSLPDRTANTGELFF.

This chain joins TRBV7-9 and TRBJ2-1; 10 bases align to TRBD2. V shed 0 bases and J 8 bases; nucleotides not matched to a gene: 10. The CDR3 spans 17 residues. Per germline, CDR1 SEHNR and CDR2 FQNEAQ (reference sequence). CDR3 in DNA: TGTGCCAGCAGCTTAGCCTCTGCTAGCGGGAGCGGTTATGAGCAGTTCTTC. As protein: CASSLASASGSGYEQFF.

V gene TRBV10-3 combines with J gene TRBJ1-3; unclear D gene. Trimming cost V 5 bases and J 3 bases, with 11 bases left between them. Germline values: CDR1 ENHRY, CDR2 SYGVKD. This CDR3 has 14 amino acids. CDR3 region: CAISSDRGGNTIYF. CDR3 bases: TGTGCCATCAGTTCAGACCGGGGTGGAAACACCATATATTTT.

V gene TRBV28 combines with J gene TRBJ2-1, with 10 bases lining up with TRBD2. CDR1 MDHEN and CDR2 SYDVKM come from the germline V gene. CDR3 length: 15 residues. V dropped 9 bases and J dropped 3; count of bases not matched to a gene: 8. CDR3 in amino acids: CASYSGLADYNEQFF. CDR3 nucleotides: TGTGCCAGTTACTCCGGACTAGCGGACTACAATGAGCAGTTCTTC.

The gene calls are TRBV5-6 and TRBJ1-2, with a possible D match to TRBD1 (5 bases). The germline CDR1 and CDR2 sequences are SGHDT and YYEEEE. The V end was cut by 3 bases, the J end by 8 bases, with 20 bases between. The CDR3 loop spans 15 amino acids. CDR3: CASSSGSVRVVGYTF. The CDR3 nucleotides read TGTGCCAGCAGCTCAGGGTCCGTCCGGGTGGTGGGCTACACCTTC.

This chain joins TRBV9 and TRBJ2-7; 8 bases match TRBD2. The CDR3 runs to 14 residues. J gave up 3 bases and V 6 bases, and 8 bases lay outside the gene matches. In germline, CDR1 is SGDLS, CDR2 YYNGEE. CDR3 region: CASNIREGDYEQYF. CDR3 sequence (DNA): TGTGCCAGCAACATCCGGGAGGGTGACTACGAGCAGTACTTC. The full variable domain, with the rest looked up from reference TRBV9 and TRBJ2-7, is DSGVTQTPKHLITATGQRVTLRCSPRSGDLSVYWYQQSLDQGLQFLIQYYNGEERAKGNILERFSAQQFPDLHSELNLSSLELGDSALYFCASNIREGDYEQYFGPGTRLTVT.

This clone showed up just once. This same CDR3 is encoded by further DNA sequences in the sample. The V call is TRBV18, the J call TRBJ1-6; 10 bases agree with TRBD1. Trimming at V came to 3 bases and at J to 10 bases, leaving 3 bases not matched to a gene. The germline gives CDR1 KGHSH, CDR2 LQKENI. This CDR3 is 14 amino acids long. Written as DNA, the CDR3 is TGTGCCAGCTCACCTGGACAGGGGGACTCACCCCTCCACTTT. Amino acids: CASSPGQGDSPLHF.

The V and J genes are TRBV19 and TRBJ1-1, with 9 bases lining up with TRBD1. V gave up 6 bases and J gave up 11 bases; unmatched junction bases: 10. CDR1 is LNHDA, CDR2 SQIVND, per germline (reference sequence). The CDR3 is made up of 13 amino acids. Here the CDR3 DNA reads TGTGCCAGTAGACTCGAGGACAGGGGAAAGGCTTTCTTT. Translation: CASRLEDRGKAFF.

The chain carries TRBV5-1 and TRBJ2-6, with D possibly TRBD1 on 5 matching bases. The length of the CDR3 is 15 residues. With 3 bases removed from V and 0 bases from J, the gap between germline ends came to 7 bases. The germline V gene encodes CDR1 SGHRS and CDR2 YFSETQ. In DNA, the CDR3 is TGCGCCAGCAGCTACGACAGCTCTGGGGCCAACGTCCTGACTTTC. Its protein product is CASSYDSSGANVLTF. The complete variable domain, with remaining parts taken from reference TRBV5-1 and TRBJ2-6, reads KAGVTQTPRYLIKTRGQQVTLSCSPISGHRSVSWYQQTPGQGLQFLFEYFSETQRNKGNFPGRFSGRQFSNSRSEMNVSTLELGDSALYLCASSYDSSGANVLTFGAGSRLTVL.

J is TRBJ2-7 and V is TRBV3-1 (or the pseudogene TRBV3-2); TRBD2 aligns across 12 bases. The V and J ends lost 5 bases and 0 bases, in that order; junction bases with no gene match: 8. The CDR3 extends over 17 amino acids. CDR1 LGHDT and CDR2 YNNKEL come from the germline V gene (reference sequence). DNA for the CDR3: TGTGCCAGCAGCTTCCTAGCGGGAGGGGCGAGCTCCTACGAGCAGTACTTC. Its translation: CASSFLAGGASSYEQYF.

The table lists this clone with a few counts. The CDR3 bases are TGTGCCAGCAGCGCCCTTGGCGGGAGGGCTCGGGGGGAGACCCAGTACTTC. Protein product: CASSALGGRARGETQYF. The chain combines TRBV28 with TRBJ2-5, with TRBD2 identical over 9 bases. V lost 6 bases and J lost 5; bases outside the gene matches: 16. There are 17 residues in the CDR3. Germline CDR1 reads MDHEN; CDR2 reads SYDVKM. The full variable domain, completed using reference TRBV28 and TRBJ2-5, is DVKVTQSSRYLVKRTGEKVFLECVQDMDHENMFWYRQDPGLGLRLIYFSYDVKMKEKGDIPEGYSVSREKKERFSLILESASTNQTSMYLCASSALGGRARGETQYFGPGTRLLVL.

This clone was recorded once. The CDR3 coding sequence is TGTGCCAGCAGTTCCAGCGTCGGATACAATGAGCAGTTCTTC. It translates to CASSSSVGYNEQFF. This chain uses TRBV2 with TRBJ2-1; the D is unclear. Between the trimmed V and J ends, which lost 5 bases and 4 bases, there was a span of 12 bases. This CDR3 spans 14 amino acids. Germline loops: CDR1 SNHLY, CDR2 FYNNEI. The full variable domain, rest sourced from reference TRBV2 and TRBJ2-1, is EPEVTQTPSHQVTQMGQEVILRCVPISNHLYFYWYRQILGQKVEFLVSFYNNEISEKSEIFDDQFSVERPDGSNFTLKIRSTKLEDSAMYFCASSSSVGYNEQFFGPGTRLTVL.